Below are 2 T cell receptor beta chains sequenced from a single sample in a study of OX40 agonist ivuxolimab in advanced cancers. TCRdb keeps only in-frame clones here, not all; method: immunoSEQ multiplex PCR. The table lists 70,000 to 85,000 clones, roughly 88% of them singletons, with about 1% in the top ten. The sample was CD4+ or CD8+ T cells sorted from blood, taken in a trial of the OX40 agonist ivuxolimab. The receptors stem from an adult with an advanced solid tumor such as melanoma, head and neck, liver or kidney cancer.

This chain's CDR3 is CSAAQGNSNQPQHF. In DNA, the CDR3 is TGCAGTGCAGCACAGGGAAATAGCAATCAGCCCCAGCATTTT. V and J are TRBV29-1 and TRBJ1-5; D might be TRBD1 (6 bases). The CDR3 spans 14 residues. From germline, CDR1 is SQVTM and CDR2 ANQGSEA.

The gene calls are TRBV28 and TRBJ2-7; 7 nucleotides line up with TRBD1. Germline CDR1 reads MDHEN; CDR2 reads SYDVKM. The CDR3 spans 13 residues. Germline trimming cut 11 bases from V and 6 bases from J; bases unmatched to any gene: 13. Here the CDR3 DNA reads TGTGCCGTGACAGGGCTGGCCGCGGGCGAGCAGTACTTC. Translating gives CAVTGLAAGEQYF.